The clone carrying this TCR beta chain showed up just a few times. Deletions cut 6 bases from V and 5 bases from J, with 11 bases between. The CDR3 loop spans 12 amino acids. The germline CDR1 and CDR2 sequences are SGHRS and YFSETQ. These data come from a study of blood T cells in healthy people across ages. Overall study context: With template switching, about one barcoded beta molecule was captured per two T cells.

It was with a sample-barcoded 5' primer and a J-beta primer mix that a second PCR of roughly 6 to 12 cycles was run. TCRdb recomputed calls from the 5' RACE reads with MiXCR, one row per CDR3 protein. This sample has 500,000 to 600,000 distinct CDR3 sequences, with about 25% found just once. The rearrangement links TRBV5-1 to TRBJ2-5; no definite D call. Material for sequencing was blood. This TCR came from a woman in her 70s in good health. DNA for the CDR3: TGCGCCAGCAATGGGCAGACGGAGACCCAGTACTTC. This encodes CASNGQTETQYF. Combining the CDR3 with reference TRBV5-1 and TRBJ2-5 gives the whole variable domain KAGVTQTPRYLIKTRGQQVTLSCSPISGHRSVSWYQQTPGQGLQFLFEYFSETQRNKGNFPGRFSGRQFSNSRSEMNVSTLELGDSALYLCASNGQTETQYFGPGTRLLVL.